This is a list of T cell receptor beta chains from one sample in a study of shared clonotypes between healthy human individuals. TCRdb's copy holds only in-frame clones and misses some; the assay was immunoSEQ multiplex PCR. The sample lists 2 million or so clones, about 95% occurring once. The sample comprised naive CD4+ T cells sorted from blood. The receptor set was obtained from a man between 18 and 35 years old in good health. Both conserved end residues are trimmed from each CDR3. The order of the fields is CDR3 length, V gene, J gene, CDR3 protein.

>13|TRBV7-2|TRBJ1-2
ASSSYRTANYGYT
>13|TRBV6-5|TRBJ2-7
ASRRTGTGVHEQY
>9|TRBV10-1|TRBJ1-6
ASSESISLH
>13|TRBV5-1|TRBJ2-7
ASSRSGTASYEQY
>13|TRBV5-4|TRBJ2-7
ASSFRLTGGYEQY
>13|TRBV6-5|TRBJ1-2
ASSLTGSPNYGYT
>10|TRBV30|TRBJ2-7
AWSVNSYEQY
>11|TRBV7-2|TRBJ2-1
ASSHGLANEQF
>14|TRBV18|TRBJ2-7
ASSPRDRGWLDEQY
>12|TRBV18|TRBJ1-4
ASSMFATNEKLF
>13|TRBV7-2|TRBJ2-7
ASSPRDSWSHEQY
>14|TRBV30|TRBJ2-2
AWSVRSSGGTGELF
>14|TRBV6-1|TRBJ2-2
ASSANTVRLTGELF
>13|TRBV15|TRBJ1-4
ATSMSVQASEKLF
>12|TRBV29-1|TRBJ1-1
SVERGDLATEAF
>16|TRBV11-2|TRBJ2-6
ASSLFGQGMAGANVLT
>12|TRBV10-3|TRBJ2-7
AISPQVLGYEQY
>9|TRBV20-1|TRBJ1-1
SVLRVTEAF
>13|TRBV28|TRBJ1-2
ASSPGGQLLDGYT
>13|TRBV6-6|TRBJ2-7
ASSSEPRKGGEQY
>12|TRBV5-5|TRBJ2-7
ASSWGQGAYEQY
>8|TRBV5-1|TRBJ1-5
ASRPQPQH
>11|TRBV10-3|TRBJ2-3
AISTRELDTQY
>12|TRBV7-3|TRBJ2-7
ASSPTSTVSEQY
>13|TRBV5-5|TRBJ2-4
ASSEVLTTKNIQY
>12|TRBV10-3|TRBJ1-2
AISAGTVNYGYT
>15|TRBV9|TRBJ2-2
ASSTPQGQINTGELF
>17|TRBV10-3|TRBJ2-2
AISESINKGRAYAGELF
>14|TRBV7-8|TRBJ2-3
ASTATPGQGPDTQY
>14|TRBV18|TRBJ2-7
ASSPLGGAQTYEQY
>13|TRBV30|TRBJ1-3
AWKLAGSAGNTIY
>11|TRBV10-3|TRBJ1-2
AISESQVQVYT
>13|TRBV5-1|TRBJ2-7
ASSLSGVFPYEQY
>9|TRBV2|TRBJ2-7
ASTASYEQY
>13|TRBV18|TRBJ2-7
ASSPSRTGDHEQY
>15|TRBV19|TRBJ1-2
ASRPGPFSTTTHGYT
>12|TRBV2|TRBJ1-2
ASSDSGDRYGYT
>16|TRBV5-1|TRBJ2-5
ASKFSSRSGGRQETQY
>12|TRBV6-1|TRBJ2-5
ASRQGAVQETQY
>12|TRBV29-1|TRBJ2-2
SVGTESNTGELF
>9|TRBV7-9|TRBJ2-7
ASSRAYEQY
>12|TRBV11-3|TRBJ2-7
ASSLDRSQYEQY
>13|TRBV5-4|TRBJ2-4
ASSFTGPSLRVQY
>12|TRBV30|TRBJ2-1
AWNGQGVYNEQF
>13|TRBV11-2|TRBJ2-5
ASSKSVSVQETQY
>13|TRBV6-5|TRBJ2-7
ATIQGPSIGYEQY
>15|TRBV4-3|TRBJ1-1
ASSQESQSTANTKAF
>14|TRBV28|TRBJ1-2
ASSFQRQGAVGGYT
>12|TRBV6-6|TRBJ2-7
ASTLSGSGYEQY
>12|TRBV28|TRBJ1-4
ASSPGSYHEKLF
>14|TRBV30|TRBJ1-1
AWSVWRKKEGTEAF
>13|TRBV7-9|TRBJ1-3
ASSRSGGTGNTIY
>12|TRBV18|TRBJ2-5
ASSPPGQQETQY
>13|TRBV6-6|TRBJ2-7
ASSYSAGGAYEQY
>15|TRBV19|TRBJ1-3
ASSTPSGTGAGNTIY
>13|TRBV6-6|TRBJ2-1
ASSRLAGGLYEQF
>12|TRBV6-6|TRBJ2-7
ASTVDRSGYEQY
>13|TRBV27|TRBJ2-7
ASSLSRGSTYEQY
>13|TRBV5-1|TRBJ2-7
ASSQGQGSSYEQY